What follows are 24 T cell receptor beta chains derived from one specimen sequenced in a study of blood T cell repertoires in COVID-19. The table came from immunoSEQ multiplex PCR; TCRdb's copy has only in-frame clones and leaves some out. The sample consists of 100,000 to 150,000 clones, roughly 86% of them appearing once. The sequencing input was peripheral blood. These receptors all come from a woman between 65 and 79 years old with COVID-19, enrolled during active disease.

This clone is a singleton in its sample. The chain is built from TRBV30 and TRBJ2-2; 11 bases align to TRBD1. Germline CDR1 and CDR2: GTSNPN and SVGIG (reference sequence). CDR3 length equals 14 residues. The V gene end was trimmed by 4 bases and the J gene end by 6 bases; junction bases not matched to a gene: 4. As DNA, the CDR3 is TGTGCCTGGAAACGGACAGGGGGCCCCGGGGAGCTGTTTTTT. It yields the protein CAWKRTGGPGELFF.

This clone was detected only once. The V call is TRBV7-9, the J call TRBJ2-3; D remains unclear. V lost 1 base and J lost 0, with 8 bases in between. The germline V gene encodes CDR1 SEHNR and CDR2 FQNEAQ (reference sequence). The length of the CDR3 is 15 residues. CDR3 amino acids: CASSLVSTSTDTQYF. The CDR3 DNA reads TGTGCCAGCAGCTTAGTGTCTACCAGCACAGATACGCAGTATTTT.

The V call is TRBV28, the J call TRBJ1-6; 8 bases match TRBD1. This CDR3 spans 15 amino acids. The germline V gene encodes CDR1 MDHEN and CDR2 SYDVKM. Germline trimming cut 4 bases from V and 8 bases from J; bases unmatched to any gene: 7. CDR3 in amino acids: CASSSTDRVYSPLHF. The CDR3 nucleotides are TGTGCCAGCAGTTCGACGGACAGGGTTTATTCACCCCTCCACTTT.

V gene TRBV16 combines with J gene TRBJ1-1; possibly TRBD1 for D (6 bases). Trimming stripped 4 bases from V and 7 bases from J, with 19 bases between. Germline CDR1 is KGHSY and CDR2 is FQNENV. The CDR3 is made up of 15 amino acids. The CDR3 bases are TGTGCCAGCAGCCCCACAATGTCTGGGGGCGGTGAAGCTTTCTTT. Its protein product is CASSPTMSGGGEAFF.

The chain recombines TRBV11-3 with TRBJ2-7; possibly TRBD1 for D (5 bases). V was cut by 7 bases and J by 0 bases, with 16 bases left in between. This CDR3 contains 15 residues. Per germline, CDR1 SGHNT and CDR2 YENEEA. CDR3 amino acids: CASNRRPNCSYEQYF. CDR3 nucleotides: TGTGCCAGCAACAGGCGGCCGAATTGCTCCTACGAGCAGTACTTC.

V usage is TRBV5-1 and J usage is TRBJ1-5, with D possibly TRBD1 on 5 matching bases. The CDR3 is 14 residues long. Deletions cut 0 bases from V and 8 bases from J, with 12 bases between. The V gene's germline CDR1 is SGHRS and CDR2 YFSETQ. CDR3 nucleotides: TGCGCCAGCAGCTTGGACCCGCAGGGTGAGCCCCAGCATTTT. Protein: CASSLDPQGEPQHF.

V usage is TRBV28 and J usage is TRBJ1-3; the match to TRBD1 covers 10 bases. The germline V gene has CDR1 MDHEN and CDR2 SYDVKM. CDR3 length: 17 amino acids. The V gene end was trimmed by 5 bases and the J gene end by 1 base; junction bases not matched to a gene: 8. CDR3 residues: CASSMRDRGRSGNTIYF. Written as DNA, the CDR3 is TGTGCCAGCAGTATGAGGGACAGGGGAAGGTCTGGAAACACCATATATTTT.

Here the CDR3 reads CASKLPGSDTEAFF. The DNA of the CDR3 is TGTGCCAGCAAATTACCGGGGTCCGACACTGAAGCTTTCTTT. The V and J genes are TRBV6-6 and TRBJ1-1; unclear D gene. With 7 bases removed from V and 3 bases from J, the gap between germline ends came to 15 bases. CDR1 and CDR2 (germline): MNHNY, SVGAGI (reference sequence). This CDR3 is 14 amino acids long.

Here the CDR3 DNA reads TGTGCCACCCGGCGGAACACCTATAATTCACCCCTCCACTTT. It encodes CATRRNTYNSPLHF. The chain couples TRBV2 to TRBJ1-6, with D hard to call. The CDR3 length is 14 residues. Germline assignment: CDR1 SNHLY and CDR2 FYNNEI. V lost 10 bases and J 2 bases, leaving 12 bases between the germline ends.

This chain connects TRBV28 to TRBJ2-6, with 10 bases matching TRBD1. Germline CDR1 is MDHEN and CDR2 is SYDVKM. The V gene end was trimmed by 6 bases and the J gene end by 2 bases; junction bases not matched to a gene: 4. The CDR3 is 16 amino acids. The CDR3 coding sequence is TGTGCCAGCAGACCCGGACAGGGGGCTGGGGCCAACGTCCTGACTTTC. It is translated as CASRPGQGAGANVLTF.

This chain links TRBV2 with TRBJ2-1; TRBD2 agrees at 10 bases. The germline V gene encodes CDR1 SNHLY and CDR2 FYNNEI. This CDR3 is 15 amino acids long. J gave up 7 bases and V 8 bases, and 11 bases lay outside the gene matches. In nucleotides, the CDR3 is TGTGCCAGCGGTCTGGAAGCGGGGGGGCGGAATGAGCAGTTCTTC. It codes for CASGLEAGGRNEQFF. Filled out from reference TRBV2 and TRBJ2-1, the complete variable domain reads EPEVTQTPSHQVTQMGQEVILRCVPISNHLYFYWYRQILGQKVEFLVSFYNNEISEKSEIFDDQFSVERPDGSNFTLKIRSTKLEDSAMYFCASGLEAGGRNEQFFGPGTRLTVL.

The chain is built from TRBV5-1 and TRBJ2-7; 9 nucleotides agree with TRBD1. Germline values: CDR1 SGHRS, CDR2 YFSETQ. J lost 5 bases, V lost 4 bases, and 4 bases had no gene match. This CDR3 region has 13 residues. The CDR3 nucleotides are TGCGCCAGCAGCAGAGACAGGGGGAACGAGCAGTACTTC. Protein: CASSRDRGNEQYF. The whole variable domain, filled in from reference TRBV5-1 and TRBJ2-7, reads KAGVTQTPRYLIKTRGQQVTLSCSPISGHRSVSWYQQTPGQGLQFLFEYFSETQRNKGNFPGRFSGRQFSNSRSEMNVSTLELGDSALYLCASSRDRGNEQYFGPGTRLTVT.

The V call is TRBV28, the J call TRBJ1-6; D remains unclear. Germline V lookup: CDR1 MDHEN, CDR2 SYDVKM. This CDR3 is built from 13 residues. Between the trimmed V and J ends, which lost 7 bases and 8 bases, there was a span of 12 bases. CDR3 in DNA: TGTGCCAGCACCCTAGGGCGGGATTCACCCCTCCACTTT. This translates into CASTLGRDSPLHF.

This clone was seen more than once but under ten times. The chain uses TRBV18 and TRBJ1-1; D is unresolved. Trimming cost V 2 bases and J 8 bases, with 9 bases left between them. The CDR3 consists of 12 residues. Germline V gene data show CDR1 as KGHSH and CDR2 as LQKENI. The CDR3 spells CASSPSAVEAFF. The CDR3 DNA is TGTGCCAGCTCACCATCGGCGGTGGAAGCTTTCTTT.

The rearrangement links TRBV19 to TRBJ2-7; 7 nucleotides match TRBD1. Losses at the gene ends were 9 bases for V and 0 bases for J; bases not matched to a gene: 5. In germline, CDR1 is LNHDA, CDR2 SQIVND (reference sequence). The CDR3 totals 13 residues. The CDR3 loop reads CASGQANSYEQYF. CDR3 in DNA: TGTGCCAGCGGACAGGCGAACTCCTACGAGCAGTACTTC.

CDR3 residues: CATSESGGDNEQFF. DNA for the CDR3: TGTGCCACGTCTGAGAGCGGGGGGGACAATGAGCAGTTCTTC. The chain links TRBV10-3 to TRBJ2-1, with TRBD2 matching over 10 bases. V lost 10 bases and J lost 5; bases outside the gene matches: 8. The germline V gene encodes CDR1 ENHRY and CDR2 SYGVKD. CDR3 length: 14 amino acids.

The rearrangement links TRBV10-1 to TRBJ1-1, with unresolved D. The germline V gene encodes CDR1 WNHNN and CDR2 SYGVQD (reference sequence). V lost 6 bases to trimming and J lost 5 bases, with 25 bases between them. The CDR3 is made up of 17 amino acids. In DNA form, the CDR3 reads TGCGCCAGCAGCCCATCAGCCTCAGCGGTTATCAAGACTGAAGCTTTCTTT. The encoded protein is CASSPSASAVIKTEAFF.

This clone was detected only once. This chain links TRBV18 with TRBJ2-3, with 11 bases matching TRBD2. Germline loops: CDR1 KGHSH, CDR2 LQKENI. With 3 bases clipped from V and 4 bases from J, the junction kept 3 bases outside the gene matches. The CDR3 loop spans 15 amino acids. The CDR3 loop reads CASSPGLAAADTQYF. The CDR3 nucleotides are TGTGCCAGCTCACCGGGACTAGCGGCGGCAGATACGCAGTATTTT.

This clone came up a few times. This chain uses TRBV29-1 with TRBJ1-1; 8 positions agree with TRBD1. This CDR3 region has 14 residues. With V trimmed by 5 bases and J by 2 bases, 7 bases remained unmatched. Looked up from germline, CDR1 is SQVTM and CDR2 is ANQGSEA. CDR3: CSVNRGNSNTEAFF. CDR3 sequence (DNA): TGCAGCGTTAACAGGGGGAATTCTAACACTGAAGCTTTCTTT.

This clone has only a few counts. V and J are TRBV7-9 and TRBJ1-2, with D hard to call. V lost 5 bases and J 6 bases, leaving 13 bases between the germline ends. Per germline, CDR1 SEHNR and CDR2 FQNEAQ (reference sequence). The CDR3 extends over 13 amino acids. This chain's CDR3 is CASSQTQVHGYTF. The CDR3 region has the DNA TGTGCCAGCAGCCAAACACAAGTTCATGGCTACACCTTC.

V gene TRBV18 combines with J gene TRBJ1-3; 8 positions match TRBD1. This CDR3 is 21 amino acids long. CDR1 is KGHSH and CDR2 is LQKENI in the germline V gene. V lost 3 bases and J lost 3; bases outside the gene matches: 22. This CDR3 reads CASSPLRPTGAAGDIGNTIYF. CDR3 bases: TGTGCCAGCTCACCCCTACGGCCGACAGGGGCTGCGGGCGATATTGGAAACACCATATATTTT. Full variable domain (rest looked up from reference TRBV18 and TRBJ1-3): NAGVMQNPRHLVRRRGQEARLRCSPMKGHSHVYWYRQLPEEGLKFMVYLQKENIIDESGMPKERFSAEFPKEGPSILRIQQVVRGDSAAYFCASSPLRPTGAAGDIGNTIYFGEGSWLTVV.

This chain joins TRBV10-3 and TRBJ1-6; a weak D match, TRBD1 (6 bases). Germline CDR1 is ENHRY and CDR2 is SYGVKD. The CDR3 sequence is 13 residues long. Trimming took 3 bases from V and 7 from J, leaving 7 bases between them. The CDR3 sequence: CAISDRGNSPLHF. In nucleotides, the CDR3 is TGTGCCATCAGTGATAGGGGGAATTCACCCCTCCACTTT.

The chain couples TRBV6-5 to TRBJ1-2; no definite D call. The germline gives CDR1 MNHEY, CDR2 SVGAGI. Trimming pared 7 bases from V and 4 bases from J, leaving 13 bases between. The CDR3 length is 13 residues. This CDR3 reads CASTGGPLYGYTF. The DNA for the CDR3 is TGTGCCAGCACCGGTGGTCCGCTCTATGGCTACACCTTC.

This chain links TRBV5-6 with TRBJ2-7; possible D gene TRBD1, 6 bases. The length of the CDR3 is 15 residues. Looked up from germline, CDR1 is SGHDT and CDR2 is YYEEEE. Trimming left V 1 base short and J 3 bases short, with 14 bases between. As DNA, the CDR3 is TGTGCCAGCAGCTTGTTGACAGGCGCCTACTACGAGCAGTACTTC. Translation gives CASSLLTGAYYEQYF.